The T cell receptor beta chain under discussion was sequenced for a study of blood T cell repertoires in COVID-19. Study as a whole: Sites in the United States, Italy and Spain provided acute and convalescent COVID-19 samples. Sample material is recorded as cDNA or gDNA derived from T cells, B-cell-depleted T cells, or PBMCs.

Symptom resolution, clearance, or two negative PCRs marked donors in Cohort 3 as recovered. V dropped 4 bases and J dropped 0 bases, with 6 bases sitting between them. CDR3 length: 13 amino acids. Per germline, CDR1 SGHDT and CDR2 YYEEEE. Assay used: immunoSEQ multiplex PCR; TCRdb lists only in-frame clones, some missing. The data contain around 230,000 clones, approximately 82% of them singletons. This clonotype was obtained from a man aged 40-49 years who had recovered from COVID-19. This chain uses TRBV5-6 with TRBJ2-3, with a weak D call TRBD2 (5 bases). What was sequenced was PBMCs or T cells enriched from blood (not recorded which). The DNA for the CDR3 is TGTGCCAGCAGCCCGGGGAGCACAGATACGCAGTATTTT. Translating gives CASSPGSTDTQYF.